The 7 T cell receptor beta chains below all came from one sample that was sequenced in a study of blood T cell repertoires in COVID-19. Sequencing used immunoSEQ multiplex PCR; TCRdb keeps in-frame clones, though not all of them. This table has under 300,000 clones, around 85% appearing once. The sample consisted of PBMCs or T cells enriched from blood (not recorded which). The receptor source for this set is a woman between 35 and 50 years old with acute COVID-19.

This chain links TRBV25-1 with TRBJ2-1; 9 bases line up with TRBD2. The trim removed 5 bases at V and 7 bases at J, leaving 9 bases unmatched. Germline V CDR1 and CDR2: MGHDK, SYGVNS. The length of the CDR3 is 15 residues. The CDR3 protein is CASSHGGRAGNEQFF. The DNA for the CDR3 is TGTGCCAGCAGTCATGGCGGGAGGGCCGGTAATGAGCAGTTCTTC.

Concerning this clone: The sample has other DNA sequences that encode this CDR3 too. This sequence joins TRBV5-1 and TRBJ2-7; 8 bases are shared with TRBD2. Germline V gene lookup returns CDR1 SGHRS and CDR2 YFSETQ. Germline trimming cut 3 bases from V and 4 bases from J; bases unmatched to any gene: 6. The CDR3 spans 14 residues. The DNA for the CDR3 is TGCGCCAGCAGCTCCGGACTAGCTGGATACGAGCAGTACTTC. It encodes CASSSGLAGYEQYF.

The gene calls are TRBV4-2 and TRBJ1-1, with TRBD1 matching over 7 bases. This CDR3 region has 15 residues. Germline-derived CDR1 and CDR2 are LGHNA and YNFKEQ. With V trimmed by 3 bases and J by 2 bases, 6 bases remained unmatched. The CDR3 DNA follows: TGTGCCAGCAGCCACGCCACAGGGGTTAACACTGAAGCTTTCTTT. Translation: CASSHATGVNTEAFF.

The sample holds many counts of this clone. CDR3 coding DNA: TGTGCCAGTAGTATCTTGCGGGAGGGCCGGAATGAGCAGTTCTTC. This encodes CASSILREGRNEQFF. This chain connects TRBV19 to TRBJ2-1, with 9 bases matching TRBD2. J was trimmed by 7 bases and V by 3 bases; bases with no gene match: 7. The CDR3 runs to 15 residues. Germline V gene lookup returns CDR1 LNHDA and CDR2 SQIVND (reference sequence). Based on the CDR3 plus reference TRBV19 and TRBJ2-1, the full variable domain is DGGITQSPKYLFRKEGQNVTLSCEQNLNHDAMYWYRQDPGQGLRLIYYSQIVNDFQKGDIAEGYSVSREKKESFPLTVTSAQKNPTAFYLCASSILREGRNEQFFGPGTRLTVL.

A few counts support this clone. The V and J genes are TRBV24-1 and TRBJ1-2; maybe TRBD1 (5 bases). Germline V CDR1 and CDR2: KGHDR, SFDVKD. V was shortened by 4 bases and J by 4 bases, with 12 bases between the two germline ends. The CDR3 covers 14 residues. CDR3 in amino acids: CATSEPTGTYGYTF. CDR3 in DNA: TGTGCCACCAGTGAACCTACAGGAACCTATGGCTACACCTTC.

This clone was picked up a small number of times. The genes are TRBV7-3 and TRBJ2-2; 8 bases agree with TRBD2. The CDR3 covers 15 residues. Germline trimming cut 5 bases from V and 6 bases from J; bases unmatched to any gene: 8. The germline V gene encodes CDR1 SGHTA and CDR2 FQGTGA. CDR3 region: CASSPSSGLAGELFF. The CDR3 DNA follows: TGTGCCAGCAGCCCGTCTAGCGGGTTAGCCGGGGAGCTGTTTTTT. The full variable domain, in which reference TRBV7-3 and TRBJ2-2 provide the parts outside the CDR3, is GAGVSQTPSNKVTEKGKYVELRCDPISGHTALYWYRQSLGQGPEFLIYFQGTGAADDSGLPNDRFFAVRPEGSVSTLKIQRTERGDSAVYLCASSPSSGLAGELFFGEGSRLTVL.

This clone was seen a few times. V is TRBV4-1 and J is TRBJ1-5, with TRBD1 matching over 10 bases. From germline, CDR1 is MGHRA and CDR2 YSYEKL. The V and J ends lost 1 base and 9 bases, in that order; junction bases with no gene match: 3. The CDR3 is made up of 14 amino acids. The DNA of the CDR3 is TGCGCCAGCAGCCAAGGACAGGGGGCCTGGCCCCAGCATTTT. It is translated as CASSQGQGAWPQHF.